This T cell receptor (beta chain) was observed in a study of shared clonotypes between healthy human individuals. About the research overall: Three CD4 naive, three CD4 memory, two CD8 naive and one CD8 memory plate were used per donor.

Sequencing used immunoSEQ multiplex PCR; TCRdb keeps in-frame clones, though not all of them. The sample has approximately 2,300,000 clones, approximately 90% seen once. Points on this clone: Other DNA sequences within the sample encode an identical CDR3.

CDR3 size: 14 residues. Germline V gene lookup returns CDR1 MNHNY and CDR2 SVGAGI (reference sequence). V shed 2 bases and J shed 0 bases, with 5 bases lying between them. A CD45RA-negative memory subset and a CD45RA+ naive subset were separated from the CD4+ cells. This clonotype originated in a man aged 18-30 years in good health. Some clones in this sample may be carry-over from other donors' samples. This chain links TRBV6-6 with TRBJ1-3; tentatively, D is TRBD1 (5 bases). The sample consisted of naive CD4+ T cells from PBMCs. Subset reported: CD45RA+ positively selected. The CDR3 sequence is CASSYQGSGNTIYF. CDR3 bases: TGTGCCAGCAGTTACCAGGGCTCTGGAAACACCATATATTTT.